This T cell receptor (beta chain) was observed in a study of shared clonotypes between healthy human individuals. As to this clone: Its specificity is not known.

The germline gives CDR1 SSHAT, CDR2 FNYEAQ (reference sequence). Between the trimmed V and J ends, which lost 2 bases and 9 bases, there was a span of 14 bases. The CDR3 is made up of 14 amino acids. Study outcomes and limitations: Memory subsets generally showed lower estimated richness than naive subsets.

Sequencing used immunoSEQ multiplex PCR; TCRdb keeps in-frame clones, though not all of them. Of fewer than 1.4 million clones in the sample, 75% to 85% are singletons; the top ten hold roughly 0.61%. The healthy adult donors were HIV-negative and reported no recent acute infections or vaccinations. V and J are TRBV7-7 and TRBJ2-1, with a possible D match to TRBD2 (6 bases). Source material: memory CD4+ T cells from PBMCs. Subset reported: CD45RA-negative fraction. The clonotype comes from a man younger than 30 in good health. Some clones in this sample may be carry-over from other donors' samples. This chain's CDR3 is CASSLTAGNGEQFF. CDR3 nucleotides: TGTGCCAGCAGCTTAACCGCGGGAAACGGTGAGCAGTTCTTC.